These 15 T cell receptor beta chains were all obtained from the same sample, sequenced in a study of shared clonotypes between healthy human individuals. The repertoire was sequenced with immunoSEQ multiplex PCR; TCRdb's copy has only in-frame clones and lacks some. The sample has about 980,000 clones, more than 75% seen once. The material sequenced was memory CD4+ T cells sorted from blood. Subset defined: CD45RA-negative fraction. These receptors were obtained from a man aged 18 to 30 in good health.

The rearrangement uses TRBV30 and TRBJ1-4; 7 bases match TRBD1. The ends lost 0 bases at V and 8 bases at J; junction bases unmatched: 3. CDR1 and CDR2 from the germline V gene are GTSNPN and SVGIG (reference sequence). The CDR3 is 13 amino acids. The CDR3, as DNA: TGTGCCTGGAGTGTAAGGGGGCGGGAAAAACTGTTTTTT. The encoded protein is CAWSVRGREKLFF.

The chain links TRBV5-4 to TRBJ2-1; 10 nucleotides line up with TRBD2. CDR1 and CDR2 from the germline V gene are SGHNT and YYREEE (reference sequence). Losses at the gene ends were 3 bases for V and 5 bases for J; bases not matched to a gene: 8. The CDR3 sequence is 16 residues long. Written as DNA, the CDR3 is TGTGCCAGCAGCTCGGGCCTAGCGGGAGTAAACAATGAGCAGTTCTTC. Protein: CASSSGLAGVNNEQFF.

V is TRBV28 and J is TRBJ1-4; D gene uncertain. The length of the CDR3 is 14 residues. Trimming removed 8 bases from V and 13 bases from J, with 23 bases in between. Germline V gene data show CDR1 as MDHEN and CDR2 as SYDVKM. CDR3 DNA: TGTGCCAGCGGATCAAGGATAACTCCCCCAGGACTGTTTTTT. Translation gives CASGSRITPPGLFF. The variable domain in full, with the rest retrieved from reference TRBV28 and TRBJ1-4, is DVKVTQSSRYLVKRTGEKVFLECVQDMDHENMFWYRQDPGLGLRLIYFSYDVKMKEKGDIPEGYSVSREKKERFSLILESASTNQTSMYLCASGSRITPPGLFFGSGTQLSVL.

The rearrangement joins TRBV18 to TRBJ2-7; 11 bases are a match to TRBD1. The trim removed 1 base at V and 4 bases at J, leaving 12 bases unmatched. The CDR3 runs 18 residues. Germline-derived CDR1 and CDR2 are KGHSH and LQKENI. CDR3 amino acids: CASSPRIPGTGGGYEQYF. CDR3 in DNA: TGTGCCAGCTCACCACGGATCCCTGGGACAGGGGGAGGATACGAGCAGTACTTC.

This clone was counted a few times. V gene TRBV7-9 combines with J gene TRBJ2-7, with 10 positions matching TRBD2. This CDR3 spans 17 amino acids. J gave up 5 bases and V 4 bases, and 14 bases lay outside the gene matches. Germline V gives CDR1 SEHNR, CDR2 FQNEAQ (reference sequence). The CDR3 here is CASSSPGVLAGVNEQYF. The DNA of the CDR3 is TGTGCCAGCAGCTCACCCGGGGTGCTAGCGGGAGTGAACGAGCAGTACTTC. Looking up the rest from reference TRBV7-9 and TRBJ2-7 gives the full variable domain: DTGVSQNPRHKITKRGQNVTFRCDPISEHNRLYWYRQTLGQGPEFLTYFQNEAQLEKSRLLSDRFSAERPKGSFSTLEIQRTEQGDSAMYLCASSSPGVLAGVNEQYFGPGTRLTVT.

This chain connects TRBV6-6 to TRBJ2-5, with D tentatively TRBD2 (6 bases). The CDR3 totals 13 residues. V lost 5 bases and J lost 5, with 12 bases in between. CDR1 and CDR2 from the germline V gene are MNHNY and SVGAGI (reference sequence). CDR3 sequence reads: CASSPTRGETQYF. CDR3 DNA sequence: TGTGCCAGCAGTCCGACCCGGGGGGAGACCCAGTACTTC.

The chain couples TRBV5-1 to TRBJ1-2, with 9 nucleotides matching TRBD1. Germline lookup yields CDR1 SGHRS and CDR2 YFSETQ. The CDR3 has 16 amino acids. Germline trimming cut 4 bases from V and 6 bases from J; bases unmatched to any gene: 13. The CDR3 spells CASSTDRDRDFDGYTF. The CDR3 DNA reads TGCGCCAGCAGCACGGACCGGGACAGGGATTTTGATGGCTACACCTTC.

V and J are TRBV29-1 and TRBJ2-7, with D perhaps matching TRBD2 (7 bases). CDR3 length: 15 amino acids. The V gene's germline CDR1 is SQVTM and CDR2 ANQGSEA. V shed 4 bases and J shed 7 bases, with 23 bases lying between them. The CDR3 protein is CSVAPGGAIRREQYF. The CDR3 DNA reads TGCAGCGTTGCACCTGGGGGGGCGATTCGTAGGGAGCAGTACTTC.

CDR3 residues: CASSPLQGPGETQYF. The DNA of the CDR3 is TGTGCCAGCAGCCCCTTACAGGGCCCCGGGGAGACCCAGTACTTC. The V call is TRBV7-2, the J call TRBJ2-5, with D tentatively TRBD1 (6 bases). This CDR3 has 15 amino acids. The germline V gene encodes CDR1 SGHTA and CDR2 FQGNSA. With 5 bases removed from V and 5 bases from J, the gap between germline ends came to 18 bases.

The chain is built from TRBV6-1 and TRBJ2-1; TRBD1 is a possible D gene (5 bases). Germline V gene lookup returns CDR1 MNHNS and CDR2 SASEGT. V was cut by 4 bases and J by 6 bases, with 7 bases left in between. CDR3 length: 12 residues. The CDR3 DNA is TGTGCCAGCAGTGCTAGGGGCAATGAGCAGTTCTTC. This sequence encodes CASSARGNEQFF.

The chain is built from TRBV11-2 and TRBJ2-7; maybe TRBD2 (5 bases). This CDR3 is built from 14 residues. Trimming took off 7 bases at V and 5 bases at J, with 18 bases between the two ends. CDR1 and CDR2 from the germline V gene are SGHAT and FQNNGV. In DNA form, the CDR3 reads TGTGCCAGCACCGTCAGCCTCGGGAACGACGAGCAGTACTTC. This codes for CASTVSLGNDEQYF.

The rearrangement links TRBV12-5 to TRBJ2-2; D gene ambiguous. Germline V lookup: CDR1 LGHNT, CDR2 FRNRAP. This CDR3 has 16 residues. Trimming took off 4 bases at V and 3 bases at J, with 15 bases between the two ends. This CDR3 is CASGSLASADTGELFF. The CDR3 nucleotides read TGTGCTAGTGGTTCGCTCGCCAGTGCCGACACCGGGGAGCTGTTTTTT.

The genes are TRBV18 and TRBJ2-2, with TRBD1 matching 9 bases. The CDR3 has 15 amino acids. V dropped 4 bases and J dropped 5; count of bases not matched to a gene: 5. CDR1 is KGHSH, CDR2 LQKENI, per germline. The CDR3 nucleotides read TGTGCCAGCTCACGACAGGGGGGCCGGACCGGGGAGCTGTTTTTT. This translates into CASSRQGGRTGELFF.

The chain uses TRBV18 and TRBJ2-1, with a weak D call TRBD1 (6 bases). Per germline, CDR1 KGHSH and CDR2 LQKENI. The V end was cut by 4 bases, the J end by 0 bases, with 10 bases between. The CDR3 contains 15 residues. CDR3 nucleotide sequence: TGTGCCAGCTCACTGAGGGGGAGCTCCTACAATGAGCAGTTCTTC. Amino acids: CASSLRGSSYNEQFF. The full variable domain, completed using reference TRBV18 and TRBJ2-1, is NAGVMQNPRHLVRRRGQEARLRCSPMKGHSHVYWYRQLPEEGLKFMVYLQKENIIDESGMPKERFSAEFPKEGPSILRIQQVVRGDSAAYFCASSLRGSSYNEQFFGPGTRLTVL.

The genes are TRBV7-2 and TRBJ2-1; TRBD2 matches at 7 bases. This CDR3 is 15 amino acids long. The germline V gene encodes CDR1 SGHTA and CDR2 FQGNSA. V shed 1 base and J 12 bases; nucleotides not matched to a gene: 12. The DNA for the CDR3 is TGTGCCAGCAGCTTAGAGACTAGCATTCAGAGGGGGCAGTTCTTC. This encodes CASSLETSIQRGQFF. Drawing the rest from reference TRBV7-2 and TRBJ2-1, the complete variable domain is GAGVSQSPSNKVTEKGKDVELRCDPISGHTALYWYRQSLGQGLEFLIYFQGNSAPDKSGLPSDRFSAERTGGSVSTLTIQRTQQEDSAVYLCASSLETSIQRGQFFGPGTRLTVL.